By frequency in the sample, the clone carrying this T cell receptor beta chain is medium-sized. As yet, its antigen is unknown. These data belong to a study of T cells in localized non-small cell lung cancer. Study results and limitations: Sequencing was limited to one tumor region, leaving the possibility of heterogeneity open. Median around 54 top-100 tumor clones were shared with paired adjacent lung.

Sequenced by immunoSEQ multiplex PCR; TCRdb stores in-frame clones only, minus some. This table has roughly 40,000 clones, approximately 80% appearing once. The CDR3 has 15 residues. Trimming cost V 0 bases and J 0 bases, with 8 bases left between them. Germline V CDR1 and CDR2: SGHNT, YYREEE (reference sequence). The sample was PBMCs, taken before any cancer treatment. V is TRBV5-4 and J is TRBJ2-3; the D is unclear. The receptor's source is a man between 40 and 69 years old with stage II lung adenocarcinoma. CDR3 sequence reads: CASSLEGPSTDTQYF. The CDR3 DNA reads TGTGCCAGCAGCTTGGAGGGTCCTAGCACAGATACGCAGTATTTT.